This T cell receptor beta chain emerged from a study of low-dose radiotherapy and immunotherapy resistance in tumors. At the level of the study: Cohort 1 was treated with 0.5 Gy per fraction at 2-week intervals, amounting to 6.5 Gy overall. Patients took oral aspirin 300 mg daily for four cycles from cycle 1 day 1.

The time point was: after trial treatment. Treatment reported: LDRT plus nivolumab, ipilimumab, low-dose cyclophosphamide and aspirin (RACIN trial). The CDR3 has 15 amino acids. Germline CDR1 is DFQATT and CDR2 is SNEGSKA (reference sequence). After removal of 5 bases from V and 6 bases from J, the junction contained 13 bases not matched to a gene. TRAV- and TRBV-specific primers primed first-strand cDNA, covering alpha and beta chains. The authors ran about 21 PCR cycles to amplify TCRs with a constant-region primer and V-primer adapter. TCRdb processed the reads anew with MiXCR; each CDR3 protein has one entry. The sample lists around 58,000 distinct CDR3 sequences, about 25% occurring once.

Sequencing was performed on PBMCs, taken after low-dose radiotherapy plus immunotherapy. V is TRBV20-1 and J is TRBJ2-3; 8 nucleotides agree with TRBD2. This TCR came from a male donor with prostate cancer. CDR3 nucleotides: TGCAGTGCTCACCTGGGGCGAGCGGGAGAGGATACGCAGTATTTT. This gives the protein CSAHLGRAGEDTQYF.